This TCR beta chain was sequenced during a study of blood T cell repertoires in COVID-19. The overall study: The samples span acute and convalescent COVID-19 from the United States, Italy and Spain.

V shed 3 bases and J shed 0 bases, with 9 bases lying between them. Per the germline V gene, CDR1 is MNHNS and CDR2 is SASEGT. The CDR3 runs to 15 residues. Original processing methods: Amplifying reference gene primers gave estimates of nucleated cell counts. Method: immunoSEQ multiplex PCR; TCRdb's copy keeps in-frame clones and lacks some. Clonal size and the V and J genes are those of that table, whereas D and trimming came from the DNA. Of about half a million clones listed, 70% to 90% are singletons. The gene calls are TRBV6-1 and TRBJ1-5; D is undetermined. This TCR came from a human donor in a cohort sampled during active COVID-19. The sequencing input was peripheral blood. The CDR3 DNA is TGTGCCAGCAGTGATCAGGAAAATAGCAATCAGCCCCAGCATTTT. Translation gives CASSDQENSNQPQHF.